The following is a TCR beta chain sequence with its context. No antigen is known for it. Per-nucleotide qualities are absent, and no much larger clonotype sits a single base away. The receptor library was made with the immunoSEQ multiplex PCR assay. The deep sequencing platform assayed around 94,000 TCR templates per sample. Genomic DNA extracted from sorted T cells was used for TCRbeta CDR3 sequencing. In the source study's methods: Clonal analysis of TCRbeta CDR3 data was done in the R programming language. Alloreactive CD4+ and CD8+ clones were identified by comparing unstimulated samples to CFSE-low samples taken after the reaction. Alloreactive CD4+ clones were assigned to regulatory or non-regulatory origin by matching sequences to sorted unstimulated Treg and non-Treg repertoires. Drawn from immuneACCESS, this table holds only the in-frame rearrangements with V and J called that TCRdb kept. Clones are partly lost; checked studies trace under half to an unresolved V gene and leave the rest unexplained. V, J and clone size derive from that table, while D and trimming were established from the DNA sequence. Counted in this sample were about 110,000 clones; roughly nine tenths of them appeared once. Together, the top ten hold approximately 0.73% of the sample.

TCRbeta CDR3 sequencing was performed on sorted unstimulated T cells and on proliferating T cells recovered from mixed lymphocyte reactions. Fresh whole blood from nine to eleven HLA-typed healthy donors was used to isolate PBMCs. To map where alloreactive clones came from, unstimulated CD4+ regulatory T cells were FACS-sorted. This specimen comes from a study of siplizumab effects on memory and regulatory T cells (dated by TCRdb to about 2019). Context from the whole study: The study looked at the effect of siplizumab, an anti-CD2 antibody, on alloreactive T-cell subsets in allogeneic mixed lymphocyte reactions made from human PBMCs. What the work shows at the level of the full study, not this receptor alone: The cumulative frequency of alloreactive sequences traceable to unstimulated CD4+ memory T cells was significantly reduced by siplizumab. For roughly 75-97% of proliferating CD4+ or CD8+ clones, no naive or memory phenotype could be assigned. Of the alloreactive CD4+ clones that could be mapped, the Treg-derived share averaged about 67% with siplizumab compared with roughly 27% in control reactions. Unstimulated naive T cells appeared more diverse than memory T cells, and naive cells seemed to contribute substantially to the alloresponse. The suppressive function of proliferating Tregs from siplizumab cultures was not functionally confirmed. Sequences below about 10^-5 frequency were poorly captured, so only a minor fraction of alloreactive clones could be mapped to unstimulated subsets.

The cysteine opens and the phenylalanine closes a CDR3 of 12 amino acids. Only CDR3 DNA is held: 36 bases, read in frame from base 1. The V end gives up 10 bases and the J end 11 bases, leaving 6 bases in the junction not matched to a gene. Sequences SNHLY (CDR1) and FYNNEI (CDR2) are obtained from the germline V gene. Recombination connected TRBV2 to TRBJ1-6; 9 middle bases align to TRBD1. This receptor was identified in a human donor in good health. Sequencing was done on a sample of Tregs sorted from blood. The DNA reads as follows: TGTGCCACTGGACAGGGGCTAGCACCCCTCCACTTT. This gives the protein CATGQGLAPLHF.